The source of this T cell receptor beta chain is a study of CD8 T cells in ankylosing spondylitis. Study findings and constraints: Roughly eight highly homologous variants formed a TCR beta motif that appeared characteristic of ankylosing spondylitis blood.

One entry per CDR3 protein results from TCRdb running MiXCR on the 5' RACE reads. The data show 310,000 or so distinct CDR3 sequences, about 19% seen once. This clonotype came up a few times. Antigen specificity is unknown. The receptor was derived from a male donor with ankylosing spondylitis or in good health (not recorded which). The material sequenced was blood, either unsorted or a sorted T cell fraction (not recorded which).

The CDR3 DNA reads as TGCGCCAGCAGCAGTCGACAGGAGGTCTACAATGAGCAGTTCTTC. Its protein product is CASSSRQEVYNEQFF. This chain connects TRBV5-1 to TRBJ2-1; TRBD1 is a possible D gene (6 bases). Trimming removed 4 bases at V and 3 bases at J, with 14 bases between. The CDR3 is made up of 15 amino acids. The germline V gene encodes CDR1 SGHRS and CDR2 YFSETQ.